This T cell receptor (beta chain) was observed in a study of T-cell memory formation after mild COVID-19. Whole-study findings and limits: Proof of SARS-CoV-2 specificity was absent for the second-wave clones that crested on day 37. Mainly CM and EM harbored the contracting CD4+ clones; mainly EMRA harbored the CD8+ ones. Later expanders leaned CD4+, whereas clones that contracted between day 15 and 85 were balanced CD4/CD8.

This clonotype was observed many times. Antigen: not known. From 5'RACE with constant-segment primers came TCR alpha and TCR beta cDNA libraries that carried sample barcodes and UMIs. TCRdb reanalysed the 5' RACE reads using MiXCR and keeps one entry per CDR3 protein. The table shows 100,000 to 150,000 distinct CDR3 sequences, with about 6.5% occurring only once. What was sequenced was PBMCs or a T cell subset sorted from them (not recorded which). The clonotype originates from an adult woman who had mild COVID-19 (a few samples of this study predate the infection). Cell type and time point are not known.

The CDR3 is CSARKALRGHEQYF. The DNA for the CDR3 is TGCAGTGCCAGGAAGGCGCTACGGGGCCACGAGCAGTACTTC. This chain uses TRBV20-1 with TRBJ2-7, with D perhaps assigned TRBD1 or TRBD2 (5 bases each). Germline values: CDR1 DFQATT, CDR2 SNEGSKA (reference sequence). This CDR3 region has 14 residues. V lost 6 bases to trimming and J lost 5 bases, with 20 bases between them.